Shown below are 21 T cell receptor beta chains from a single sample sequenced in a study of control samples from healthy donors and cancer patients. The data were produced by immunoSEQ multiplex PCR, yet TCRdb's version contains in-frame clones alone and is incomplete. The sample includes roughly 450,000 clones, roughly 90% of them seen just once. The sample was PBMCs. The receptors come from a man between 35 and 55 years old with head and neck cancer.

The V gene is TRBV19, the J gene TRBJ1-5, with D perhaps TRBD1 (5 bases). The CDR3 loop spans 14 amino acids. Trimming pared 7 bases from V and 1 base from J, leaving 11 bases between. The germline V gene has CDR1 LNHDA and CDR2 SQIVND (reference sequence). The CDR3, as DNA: TGTGCCAGTACCCTTTGGGGGAGCAATCAGCCCCAGCATTTT. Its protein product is CASTLWGSNQPQHF.

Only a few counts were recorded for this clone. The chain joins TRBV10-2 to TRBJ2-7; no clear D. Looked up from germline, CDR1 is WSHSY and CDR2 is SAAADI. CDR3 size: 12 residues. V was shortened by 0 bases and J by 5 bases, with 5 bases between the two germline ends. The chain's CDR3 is CASSESRNEQYF. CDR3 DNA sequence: TGCGCCAGCAGTGAGTCTCGAAACGAGCAGTACTTC.

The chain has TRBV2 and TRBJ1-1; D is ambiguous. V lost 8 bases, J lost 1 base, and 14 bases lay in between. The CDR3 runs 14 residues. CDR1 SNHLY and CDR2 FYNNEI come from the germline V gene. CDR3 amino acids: CASVPITPNTEAFF. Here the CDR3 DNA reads TGTGCCAGCGTCCCCATCACTCCGAACACTGAAGCTTTCTTT.

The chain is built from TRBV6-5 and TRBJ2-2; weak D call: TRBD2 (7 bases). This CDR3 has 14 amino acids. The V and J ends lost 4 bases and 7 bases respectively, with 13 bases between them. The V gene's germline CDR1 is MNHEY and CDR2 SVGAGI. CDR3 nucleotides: TGTGCCAGCAGTTGGGGGGGGCCGGGCGGGGAGCTGTTTTTT. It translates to CASSWGGPGGELFF.

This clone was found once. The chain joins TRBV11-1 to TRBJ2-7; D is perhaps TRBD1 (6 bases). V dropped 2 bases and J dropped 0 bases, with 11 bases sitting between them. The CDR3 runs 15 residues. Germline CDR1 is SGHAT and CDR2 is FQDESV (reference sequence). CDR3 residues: CASSLTDRSSYEQYF. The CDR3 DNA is TGTGCCAGCAGCTTAACTGACAGGAGCTCCTACGAGCAGTACTTC.

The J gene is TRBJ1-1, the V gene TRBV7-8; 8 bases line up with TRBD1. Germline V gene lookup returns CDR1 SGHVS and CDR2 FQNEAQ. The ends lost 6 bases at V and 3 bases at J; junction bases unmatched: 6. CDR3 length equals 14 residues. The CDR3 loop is CASSDKTGDTEAFF. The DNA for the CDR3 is TGTGCCAGCAGTGATAAGACAGGGGACACTGAAGCTTTCTTT.

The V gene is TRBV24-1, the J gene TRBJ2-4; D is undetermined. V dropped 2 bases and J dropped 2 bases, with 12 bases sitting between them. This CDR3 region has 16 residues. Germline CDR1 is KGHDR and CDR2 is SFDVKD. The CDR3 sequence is CATSDSGTATKNIQYF. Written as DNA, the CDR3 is TGTGCCACCAGTGATTCAGGTACAGCGACCAAAAACATTCAGTACTTC.

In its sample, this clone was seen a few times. Here the CDR3 reads CASSFGARGVSTEAFF. CDR3 coding DNA: TGTGCCAGCAGCTTCGGGGCCAGGGGGGTATCCACTGAAGCTTTCTTT. This chain links TRBV11-1 with TRBJ1-1; 7 bases line up with TRBD1. This CDR3 region has 16 residues. The V gene end was trimmed by 3 bases and the J gene end by 4 bases; junction bases not matched to a gene: 11. Looked up from germline, CDR1 is SGHAT and CDR2 is FQDESV (reference sequence).

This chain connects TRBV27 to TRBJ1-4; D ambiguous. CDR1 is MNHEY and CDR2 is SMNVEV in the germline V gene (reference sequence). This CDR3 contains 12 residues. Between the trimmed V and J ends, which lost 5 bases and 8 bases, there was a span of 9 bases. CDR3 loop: CASSPLGEKLFF. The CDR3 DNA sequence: TGTGCCAGCAGTCCCCTCGGGGAAAAACTGTTTTTT.

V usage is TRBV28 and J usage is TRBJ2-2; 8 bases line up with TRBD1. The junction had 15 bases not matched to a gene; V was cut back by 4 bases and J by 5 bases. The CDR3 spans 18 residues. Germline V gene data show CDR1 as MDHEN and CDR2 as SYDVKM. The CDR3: CASSSPRGPSGVTGELFF. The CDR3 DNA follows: TGTGCCAGCAGTTCCCCCAGGGGGCCCTCCGGGGTAACCGGGGAGCTGTTTTTT.

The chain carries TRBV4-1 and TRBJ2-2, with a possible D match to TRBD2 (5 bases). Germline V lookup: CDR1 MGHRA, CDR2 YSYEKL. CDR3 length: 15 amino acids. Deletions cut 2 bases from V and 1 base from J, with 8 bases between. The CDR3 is CASSQQGRNTGELFF. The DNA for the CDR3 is TGCGCCAGCAGCCAACAAGGGAGGAACACCGGGGAGCTGTTTTTT.

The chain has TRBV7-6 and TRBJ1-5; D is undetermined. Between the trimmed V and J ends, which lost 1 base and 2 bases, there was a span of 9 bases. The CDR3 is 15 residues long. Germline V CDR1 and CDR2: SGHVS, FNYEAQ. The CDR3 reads CASSLEAGGNQPQHF. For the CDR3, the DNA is TGTGCCAGCAGCTTAGAGGCAGGAGGCAATCAGCCCCAGCATTTT.

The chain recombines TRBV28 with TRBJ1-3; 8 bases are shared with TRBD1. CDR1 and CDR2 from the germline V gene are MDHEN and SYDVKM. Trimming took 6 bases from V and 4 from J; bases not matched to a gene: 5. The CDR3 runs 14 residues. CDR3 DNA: TGTGCCAGCAGGGGCAGGGGGCTAGGAAACACCATATATTTT. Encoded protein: CASRGRGLGNTIYF.

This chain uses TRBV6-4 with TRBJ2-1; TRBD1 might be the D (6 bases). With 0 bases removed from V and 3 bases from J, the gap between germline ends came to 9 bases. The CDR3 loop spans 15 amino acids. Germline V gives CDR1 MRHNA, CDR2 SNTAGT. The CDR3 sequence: CASSDSKTGYNEQFF. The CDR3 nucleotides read TGTGCCAGCAGTGACTCGAAGACAGGCTACAATGAGCAGTTCTTC.

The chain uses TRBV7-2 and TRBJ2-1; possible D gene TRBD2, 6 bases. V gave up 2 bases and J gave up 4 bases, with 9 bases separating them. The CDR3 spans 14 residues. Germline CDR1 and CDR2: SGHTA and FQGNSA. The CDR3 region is CASSLSGAYNEQFF. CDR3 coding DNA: TGTGCCAGCAGCTTATCGGGAGCTTACAATGAGCAGTTCTTC.

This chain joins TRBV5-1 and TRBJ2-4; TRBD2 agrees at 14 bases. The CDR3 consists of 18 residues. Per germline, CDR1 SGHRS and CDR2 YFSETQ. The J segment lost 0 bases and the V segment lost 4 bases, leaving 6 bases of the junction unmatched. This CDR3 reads CASSLRLAGGPAKNIQYF. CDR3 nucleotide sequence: TGCGCCAGCAGCCTCCGACTAGCGGGAGGGCCAGCCAAAAACATTCAGTACTTC.

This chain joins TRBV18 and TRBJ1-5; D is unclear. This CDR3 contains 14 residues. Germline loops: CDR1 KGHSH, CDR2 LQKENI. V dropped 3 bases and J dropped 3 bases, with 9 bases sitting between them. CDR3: CASSPSDINQPQHF. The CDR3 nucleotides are TGTGCCAGCTCACCGTCGGATATCAATCAGCCCCAGCATTTT.

CDR3 DNA sequence: TGCGCCAGCAACGGGGGACTCTCCTACGAGCAGTACTTC. The encoded protein is CASNGGLSYEQYF. The chain links TRBV5-1 to TRBJ2-7, with a tentative D call TRBD2 (6 bases). The germline CDR1 and CDR2 sequences are SGHRS and YFSETQ. The CDR3 has 13 amino acids. Trimming took off 6 bases at V and 0 bases at J, with 10 bases between the two ends.

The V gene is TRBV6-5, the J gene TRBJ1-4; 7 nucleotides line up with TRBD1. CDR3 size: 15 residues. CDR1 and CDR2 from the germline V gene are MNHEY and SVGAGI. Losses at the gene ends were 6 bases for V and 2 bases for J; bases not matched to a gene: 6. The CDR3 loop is CASRALQGTNEKLFF. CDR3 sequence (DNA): TGTGCCAGCAGAGCCCTACAGGGGACTAATGAAAAACTGTTTTTT.

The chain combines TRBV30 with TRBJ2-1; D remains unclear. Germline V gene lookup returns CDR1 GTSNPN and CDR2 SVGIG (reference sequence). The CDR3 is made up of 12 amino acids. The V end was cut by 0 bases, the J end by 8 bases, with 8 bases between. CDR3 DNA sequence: TGTGCCTGGAGTGTGGCCCTAGATGAGCAGTTCTTC. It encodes CAWSVALDEQFF.

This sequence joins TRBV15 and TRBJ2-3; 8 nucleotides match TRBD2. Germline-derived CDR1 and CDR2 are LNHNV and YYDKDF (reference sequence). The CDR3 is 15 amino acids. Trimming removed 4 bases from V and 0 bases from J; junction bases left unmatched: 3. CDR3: CATSKLAASTDTQYF. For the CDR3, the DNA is TGTGCCACCAGCAAACTAGCGGCAAGCACAGATACGCAGTATTTT.